Presented here are 10 T cell receptor beta chains from one specimen sequenced in a study of T cells in Graves' hyperthyroidism and ophthalmopathy. Authors of the study amplified TCR beta CDR3 regions from RNA transcripts. HTBI primers drove first-round RT-PCR of the TCR CDR3. TCRdb re-analysed the multiplex PCR reads in MiXCR, keeping a single row per CDR3 protein. Here the sample spans hundreds of thousands of distinct CDR3 sequences, 14% being singletons. Sequencing input: blood. The receptors shown here come from a woman in her thirties or forties with Graves' hyperthyroidism.

In DNA form, the CDR3 reads TGTGCCAGCAGCTTAACTAGGACAGGGGAGACTGAAGCTTTCTTT. Amino acid sequence: CASSLTRTGETEAFF. The chain is built from TRBV7-3 and TRBJ1-1, with 9 bases lining up with TRBD1. V trimming: 0 bases; J trimming: 5 bases; junction bases outside the gene matches: 4. Germline V CDR1 and CDR2: SGHTA, FQGTGA. CDR3 length: 15 amino acids.

This clonotype was counted ten times or more. The chain links TRBV7-2 to TRBJ1-2; D gene unclear. The V end lost 1 base, the J end lost 8 bases, and 8 bases lay between the germline ends. CDR1 SGHTA and CDR2 FQGNSA come from the germline V gene. CDR3 length: 12 amino acids. As DNA, the CDR3 is TGTGCCAGCAGCTTAGATAGAAACGGCTACACCTTC. Protein sequence: CASSLDRNGYTF.

In DNA, the CDR3 is TGCAGTGCTAGACGCTCTGGAGAAAACATTCAGTACTTC. This codes for CSARRSGENIQYF. The chain uses TRBV20-1 and TRBJ2-4; D unclear. The germline gives CDR1 DFQATT, CDR2 SNEGSKA (reference sequence). The CDR3 runs to 13 residues. V gave up 2 bases and J gave up 5 bases, with 10 bases separating them.

The rearrangement joins TRBV19 to TRBJ2-2, with D perhaps matching TRBD1 (6 bases). In germline, CDR1 is LNHDA, CDR2 SQIVND (reference sequence). The CDR3 covers 14 residues. Deletions cut 3 bases from V and 6 bases from J, with 11 bases between. The CDR3 sequence is CASSILGAPGELFF. The DNA for the CDR3 is TGTGCCAGTAGTATCCTGGGGGCCCCCGGGGAGCTGTTTTTT.

The rearrangement joins TRBV20-1 to TRBJ2-1; TRBD2 matches 9 bases. V shed 0 bases, J shed 6 bases, and the junction held 6 bases outside the gene matches. The CDR3 is made up of 15 amino acids. Germline CDR1 DFQATT, CDR2 SNEGSKA (reference sequence). CDR3 nucleotide sequence: TGCAGTGCTAGAGATCCCGCGGGGGGGGGCAATGAGCAGTTCTTC. Translating gives CSARDPAGGGNEQFF.

This clonotype was seen at least ten times. The V call is TRBV30, the J call TRBJ2-7, with TRBD1 as a possible D gene (6 bases). The CDR3 length is 15 residues. V dropped 3 bases and J dropped 2 bases, with 17 bases sitting between them. From germline, CDR1 is GTSNPN and CDR2 SVGIG (reference sequence). The CDR3: CAWSPTGDPTYEQYF. The CDR3 DNA is TGTGCCTGGAGCCCGACAGGAGACCCTACCTACGAGCAGTACTTC.

V and J are TRBV12-3 or TRBV12-4 and TRBJ2-2; TRBD1 agrees at 8 bases. The CDR3 has 14 amino acids. Trimming took 5 bases from V and 6 from J; bases not matched to a gene: 5. The CDR3 nucleotides are TGTGCCAGCAGTCGGGACAGGTTATCCGGGGAGCTGTTTTTT. Translation: CASSRDRLSGELFF.

This clonotype occurred a few times. The chain uses TRBV10-3 and TRBJ2-7; 7 bases fit TRBD2. V was clipped by 4 bases and J by 6 bases; unmatched bases: 6. The CDR3 length is 13 residues. Germline V gene sequence: CDR1 ENHRY, CDR2 SYGVKD. As DNA, the CDR3 is TGTGCCATCAGTGGCGGCAGGGAGGGCGAGCAGTACTTC. Translation gives CAISGGREGEQYF.

The chain recombines TRBV18 with TRBJ2-7, with D perhaps TRBD1 (6 bases). Between the trimmed V and J ends, which lost 3 bases and 5 bases, there was a span of 20 bases. Germline V gives CDR1 KGHSH, CDR2 LQKENI. There are 16 residues in the CDR3. DNA of the CDR3: TGTGCCAGCTCACCGCAAAAAGGGACACACCAAGACGAGCAGTACTTC. Residues: CASSPQKGTHQDEQYF.

This chain connects TRBV28 to TRBJ1-2, with D maybe TRBD1 (5 bases). The CDR3 is 12 amino acids. CDR1 and CDR2 from the germline V gene are MDHEN and SYDVKM. Trimming removed 8 bases from V and 2 bases from J, with 9 bases in between. In DNA, the CDR3 is TGTGCCAGCTTCGGGGGAAACTATGGCTACACCTTC. It specifies CASFGGNYGYTF.